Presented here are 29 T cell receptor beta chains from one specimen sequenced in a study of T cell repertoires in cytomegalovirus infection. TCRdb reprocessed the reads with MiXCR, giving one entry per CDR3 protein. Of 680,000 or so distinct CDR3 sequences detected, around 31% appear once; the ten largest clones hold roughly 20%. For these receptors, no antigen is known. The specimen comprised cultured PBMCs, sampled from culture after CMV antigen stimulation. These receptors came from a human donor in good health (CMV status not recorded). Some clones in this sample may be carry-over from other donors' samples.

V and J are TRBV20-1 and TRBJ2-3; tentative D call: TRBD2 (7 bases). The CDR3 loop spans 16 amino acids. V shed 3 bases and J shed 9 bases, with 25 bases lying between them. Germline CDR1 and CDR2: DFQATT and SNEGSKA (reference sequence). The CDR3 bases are TGCAGTGCTAGTTCCGAGGGGGGGAGGGCCTTTCGAACGCAGTATTTT. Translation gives CSASSEGGRAFRTQYF.

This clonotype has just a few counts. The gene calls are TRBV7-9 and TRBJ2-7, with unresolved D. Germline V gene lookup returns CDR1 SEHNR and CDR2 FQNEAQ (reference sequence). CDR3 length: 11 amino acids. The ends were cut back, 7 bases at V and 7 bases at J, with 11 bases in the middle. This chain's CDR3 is CASNPVGEQYF. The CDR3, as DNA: TGTGCCAGCAATCCCGTTGGGGAGCAGTACTTC. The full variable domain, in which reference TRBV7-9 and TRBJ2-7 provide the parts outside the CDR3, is DTGVSQNPRHKITKRGQNVTFRCDPISEHNRLYWYRQTLGQGPEFLTYFQNEAQLEKSRLLSDRFSAERPKGSFSTLEIQRTEQGDSAMYLCASNPVGEQYFGPGTRLTVT.

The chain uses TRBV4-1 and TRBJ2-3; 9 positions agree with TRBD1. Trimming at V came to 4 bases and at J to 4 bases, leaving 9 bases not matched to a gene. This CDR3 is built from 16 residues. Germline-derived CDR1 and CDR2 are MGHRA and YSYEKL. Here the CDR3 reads CASSLKGQGSSDTQYF. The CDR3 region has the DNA TGCGCCAGCAGCCTCAAGGGACAGGGCTCGTCAGATACGCAGTATTTT.

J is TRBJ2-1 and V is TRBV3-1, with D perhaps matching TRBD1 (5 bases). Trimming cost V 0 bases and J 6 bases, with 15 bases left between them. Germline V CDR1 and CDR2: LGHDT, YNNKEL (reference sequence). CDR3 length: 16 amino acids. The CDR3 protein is CASSQDGQGRVNEQFF. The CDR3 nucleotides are TGTGCCAGCAGCCAAGACGGGCAGGGAAGGGTCAATGAGCAGTTCTTC.

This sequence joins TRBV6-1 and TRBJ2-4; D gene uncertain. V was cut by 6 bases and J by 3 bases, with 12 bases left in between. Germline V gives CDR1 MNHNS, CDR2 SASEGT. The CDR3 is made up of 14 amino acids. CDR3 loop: CASREPVRKNIQYF. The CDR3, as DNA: TGTGCCAGCAGAGAACCGGTCCGCAAAAACATTCAGTACTTC.

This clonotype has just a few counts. The CDR3 region is CASTPRSRVNEQFF. The DNA for the CDR3 is TGTGCCAGCACTCCTAGATCTAGGGTGAATGAGCAGTTCTTC. This chain uses TRBV6-6 with TRBJ2-1; unclear D gene. Germline-derived CDR1 and CDR2 are MNHNY and SVGAGI (reference sequence). This CDR3 has 14 amino acids. The V gene lost 7 bases and the J gene lost 7 bases, with 17 bases spanning the gap.

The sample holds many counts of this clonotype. CDR3 loop: CASSPLADSTDTQYF. The CDR3, as DNA: TGTGCCAGCAGCCCGCTAGCGGATAGCACAGATACGCAGTATTTT. V is TRBV11-2 and J is TRBJ2-3; 7 bases are shared with TRBD2. Germline assignment: CDR1 SGHAT and CDR2 FQNNGV. V dropped 5 bases and J dropped 0; count of bases not matched to a gene: 5. The CDR3 totals 15 residues.

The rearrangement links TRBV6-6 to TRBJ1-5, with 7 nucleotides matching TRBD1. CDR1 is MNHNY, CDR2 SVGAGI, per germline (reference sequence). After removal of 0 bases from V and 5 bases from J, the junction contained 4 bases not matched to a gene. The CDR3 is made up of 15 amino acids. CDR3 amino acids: CASSYSGTVYQPQHF. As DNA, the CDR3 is TGTGCCAGCAGTTACTCTGGGACAGTTTATCAGCCCCAGCATTTT.

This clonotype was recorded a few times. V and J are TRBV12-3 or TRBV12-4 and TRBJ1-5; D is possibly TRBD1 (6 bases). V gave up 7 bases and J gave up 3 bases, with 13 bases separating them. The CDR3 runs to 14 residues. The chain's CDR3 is CASTLGGYNQPQHF. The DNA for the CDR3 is TGTGCCAGCACCCTAGGGGGGTACAATCAGCCCCAGCATTTT.

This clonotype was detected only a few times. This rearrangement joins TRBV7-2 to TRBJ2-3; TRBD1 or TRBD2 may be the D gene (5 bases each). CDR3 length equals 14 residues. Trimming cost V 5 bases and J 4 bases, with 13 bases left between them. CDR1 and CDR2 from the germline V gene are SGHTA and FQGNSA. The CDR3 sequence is CASSRGWGSDTQYF. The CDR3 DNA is TGTGCCAGCAGCAGAGGATGGGGGTCAGATACGCAGTATTTT.

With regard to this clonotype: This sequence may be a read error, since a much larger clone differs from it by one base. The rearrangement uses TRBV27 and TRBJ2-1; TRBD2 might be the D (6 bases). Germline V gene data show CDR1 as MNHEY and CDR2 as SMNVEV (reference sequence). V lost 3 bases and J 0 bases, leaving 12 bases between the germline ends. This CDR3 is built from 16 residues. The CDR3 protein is CASSFFYGGSYNEQFF. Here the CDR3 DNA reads TGTGCCAGCAGTTTTTTTTACGGGGGCTCCTACAATGAGCAGTTCTTC.

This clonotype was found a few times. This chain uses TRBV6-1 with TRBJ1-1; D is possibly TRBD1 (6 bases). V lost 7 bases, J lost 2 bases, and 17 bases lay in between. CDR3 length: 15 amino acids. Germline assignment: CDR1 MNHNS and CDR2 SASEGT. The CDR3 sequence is CASTVRGAVNTEAFF. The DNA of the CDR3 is TGTGCCAGCACTGTGAGGGGGGCGGTCAACACTGAAGCTTTCTTT.

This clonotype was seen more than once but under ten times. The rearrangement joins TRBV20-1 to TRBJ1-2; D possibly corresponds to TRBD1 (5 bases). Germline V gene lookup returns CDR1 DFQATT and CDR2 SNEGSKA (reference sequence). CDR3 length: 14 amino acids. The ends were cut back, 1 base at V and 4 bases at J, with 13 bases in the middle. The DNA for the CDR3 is TGCAGTGCTAGAGTGGAGGGGTCCTCCTATGGCTACACCTTC. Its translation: CSARVEGSSYGYTF.

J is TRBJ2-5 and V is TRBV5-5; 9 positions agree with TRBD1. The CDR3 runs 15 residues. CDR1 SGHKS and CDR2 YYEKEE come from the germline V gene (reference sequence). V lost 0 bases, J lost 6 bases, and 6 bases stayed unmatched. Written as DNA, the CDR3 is TGTGCCAGCAGCTTGGTGGGACAGGGCCTGAAGACCCAGTACTTC. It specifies CASSLVGQGLKTQYF.

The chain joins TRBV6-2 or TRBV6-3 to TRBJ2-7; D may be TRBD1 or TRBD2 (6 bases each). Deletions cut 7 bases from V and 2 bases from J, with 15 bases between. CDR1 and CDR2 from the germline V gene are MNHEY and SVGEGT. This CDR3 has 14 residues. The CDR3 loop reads CASIPEGGPYEQYF. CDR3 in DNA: TGTGCCAGCATCCCCGAGGGGGGACCCTACGAGCAGTACTTC.

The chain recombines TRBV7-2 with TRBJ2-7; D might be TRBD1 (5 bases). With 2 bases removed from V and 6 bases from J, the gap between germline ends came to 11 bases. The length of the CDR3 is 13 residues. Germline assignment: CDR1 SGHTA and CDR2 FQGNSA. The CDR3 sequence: CASSLIWQGEQYF. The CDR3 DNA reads TGTGCCAGCAGCTTAATCTGGCAGGGCGAGCAGTACTTC.

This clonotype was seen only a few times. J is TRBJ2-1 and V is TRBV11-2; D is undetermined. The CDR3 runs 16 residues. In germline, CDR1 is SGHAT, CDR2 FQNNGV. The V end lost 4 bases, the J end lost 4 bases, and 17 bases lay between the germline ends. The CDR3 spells CASSSTPQPTYNEQFF. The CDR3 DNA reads TGTGCCAGCAGCTCGACTCCCCAACCGACATACAATGAGCAGTTCTTC.

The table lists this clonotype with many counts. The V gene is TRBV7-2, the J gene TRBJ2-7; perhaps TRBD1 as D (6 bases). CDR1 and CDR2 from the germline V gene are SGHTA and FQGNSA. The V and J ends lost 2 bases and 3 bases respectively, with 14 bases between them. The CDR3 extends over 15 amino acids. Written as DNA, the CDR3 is TGTGCCAGCAGCTTACTGGCGGACAGAGTCTACGAGCAGTACTTC. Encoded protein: CASSLLADRVYEQYF.

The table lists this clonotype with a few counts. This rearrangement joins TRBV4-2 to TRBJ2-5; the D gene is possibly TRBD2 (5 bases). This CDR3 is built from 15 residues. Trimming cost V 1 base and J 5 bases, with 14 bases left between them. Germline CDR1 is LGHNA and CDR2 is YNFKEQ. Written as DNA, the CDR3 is TGTGCCAGCAGCCAAGTGTCAACGGGGTTGGAGACCCAGTACTTC. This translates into CASSQVSTGLETQYF.

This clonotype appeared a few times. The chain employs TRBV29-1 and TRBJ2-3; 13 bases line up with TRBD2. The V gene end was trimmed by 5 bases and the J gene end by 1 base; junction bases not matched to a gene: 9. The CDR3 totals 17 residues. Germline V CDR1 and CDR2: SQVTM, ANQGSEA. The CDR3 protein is CSVPTTSGGAGTDTQYF. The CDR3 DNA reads TGCAGCGTTCCGACCACTAGCGGGGGGGCTGGCACAGATACGCAGTATTTT.

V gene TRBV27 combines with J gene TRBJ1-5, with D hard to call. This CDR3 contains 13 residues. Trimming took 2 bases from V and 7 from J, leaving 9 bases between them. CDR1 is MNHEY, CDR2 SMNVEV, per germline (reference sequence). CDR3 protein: CASSLGVWQPQHF. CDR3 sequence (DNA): TGTGCCAGCAGTTTAGGGGTCTGGCAGCCCCAGCATTTT.

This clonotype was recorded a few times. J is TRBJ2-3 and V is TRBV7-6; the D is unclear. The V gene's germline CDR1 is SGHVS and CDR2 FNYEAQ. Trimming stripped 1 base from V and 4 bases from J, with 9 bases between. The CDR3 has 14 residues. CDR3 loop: CASSLGLVPDTQYF. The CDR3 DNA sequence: TGTGCCAGCAGCTTAGGTCTTGTCCCAGATACGCAGTATTTT. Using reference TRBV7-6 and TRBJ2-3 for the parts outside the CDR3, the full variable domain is GAGVSQSPRYKVTKRGQDVALRCDPISGHVSLYWYRQALGQGPEFLTYFNYEAQQDKSGLPNDRFSAERPEGSISTLTIQRTEQRDSAMYRCASSLGLVPDTQYFGPGTRLTVL.

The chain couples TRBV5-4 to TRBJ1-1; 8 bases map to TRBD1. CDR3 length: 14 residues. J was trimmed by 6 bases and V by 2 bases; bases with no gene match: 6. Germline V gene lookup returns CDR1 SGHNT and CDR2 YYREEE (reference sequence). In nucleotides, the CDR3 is TGTGCCAGCAGCTTAGACAGGGGAAGCGCTGAAGCTTTCTTT. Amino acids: CASSLDRGSAEAFF.

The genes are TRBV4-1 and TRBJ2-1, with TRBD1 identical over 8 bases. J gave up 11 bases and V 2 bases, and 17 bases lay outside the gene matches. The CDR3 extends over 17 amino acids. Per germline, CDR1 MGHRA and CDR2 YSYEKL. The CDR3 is CASSQTWTGQEADKQFF. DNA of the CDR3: TGCGCCAGCAGCCAAACCTGGACAGGGCAAGAAGCGGATAAGCAGTTCTTC.

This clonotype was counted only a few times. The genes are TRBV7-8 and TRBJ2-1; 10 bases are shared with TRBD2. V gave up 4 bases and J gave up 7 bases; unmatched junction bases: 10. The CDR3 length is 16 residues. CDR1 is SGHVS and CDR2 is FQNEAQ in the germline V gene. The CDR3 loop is CASSSLAGEGRNEQFF. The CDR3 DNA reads TGTGCCAGCAGCTCCCTAGCGGGAGAAGGTAGGAATGAGCAGTTCTTC.

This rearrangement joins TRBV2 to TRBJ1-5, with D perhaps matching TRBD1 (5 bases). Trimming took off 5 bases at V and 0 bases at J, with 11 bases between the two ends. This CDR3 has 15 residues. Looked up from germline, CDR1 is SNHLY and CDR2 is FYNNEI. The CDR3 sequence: CASSSGRPSNQPQHF. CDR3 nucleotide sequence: TGTGCCAGCAGTTCAGGGCGCCCTAGCAATCAGCCCCAGCATTTT.

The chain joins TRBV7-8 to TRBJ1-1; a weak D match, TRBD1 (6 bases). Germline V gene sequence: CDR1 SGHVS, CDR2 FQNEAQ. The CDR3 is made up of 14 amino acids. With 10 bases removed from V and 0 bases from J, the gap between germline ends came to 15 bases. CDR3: CATRIGTMNTEAFF. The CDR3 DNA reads TGTGCCACCCGTATAGGGACAATGAACACTGAAGCTTTCTTT.

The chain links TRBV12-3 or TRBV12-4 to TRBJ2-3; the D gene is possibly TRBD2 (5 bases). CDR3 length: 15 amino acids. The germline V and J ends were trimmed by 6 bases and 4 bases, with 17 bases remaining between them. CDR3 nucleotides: TGTGCCAGCAGCCAATGGTCTAGCAAGGCAGATACGCAGTATTTT. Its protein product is CASSQWSSKADTQYF.

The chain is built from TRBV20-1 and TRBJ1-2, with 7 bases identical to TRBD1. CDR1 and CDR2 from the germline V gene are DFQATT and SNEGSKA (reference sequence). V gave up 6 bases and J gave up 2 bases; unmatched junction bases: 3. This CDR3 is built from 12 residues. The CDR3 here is CSALGGNYGYTF. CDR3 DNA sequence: TGCAGTGCGCTAGGGGGCAACTATGGCTACACCTTC.